The 14 T cell receptor beta chains below come from one sample, sequenced in a study of T-cell reconstitution after alpha-beta-depleted transplantation in children. The authors prepared the TCRbeta library with unique molecular identifiers. TCRdb called the PCR reads again in MiXCR, with one record for every CDR3 protein. The sample gives 98,000 or so distinct CDR3 sequences, 23% of which show up once; about 22% is in the top ten. Sequencing used PBMCs, obtained before TCRalphabeta/CD19-depleted stem cell transplant. These receptors all come from a boy under 10 years old with acute lymphoblastic leukemia, due to receive a stem cell transplant.

This clonotype has only a few counts. The rearrangement links TRBV7-3 to TRBJ2-2, with D unclear. V was shortened by 8 bases and J by 4 bases, with 14 bases between the two germline ends. The CDR3 runs to 14 residues. CDR1 is SGHTA, CDR2 FQGTGA, per germline. The CDR3 is CASSFKGSTGELFF. CDR3 bases: TGTGCCAGCTCGTTTAAGGGAAGCACCGGGGAGCTGTTTTTT. Together with reference TRBV7-3 and TRBJ2-2, the CDR3 gives the full variable domain: GAGVSQTPSNKVTEKGKYVELRCDPISGHTALYWYRQSLGQGPEFLIYFQGTGAADDSGLPNDRFFAVRPEGSVSTLKIQRTERGDSAVYLCASSFKGSTGELFFGEGSRLTVL.

This clonotype was observed a handful of times. V usage is TRBV11-2 and J usage is TRBJ2-1, with D uncertain. Trimming took off 1 base at V and 15 bases at J, with 10 bases between the two ends. This CDR3 contains 11 residues. In germline, CDR1 is SGHAT, CDR2 FQNNGV. The CDR3 here is CASSLGVVRFF. For the CDR3, the DNA is TGTGCCAGCAGCTTAGGGGTGGTTAGGTTCTTC.

The V gene is TRBV19, the J gene TRBJ2-5, with D unresolved. The V end was cut by 2 bases, the J end by 5 bases, with 9 bases between. CDR3 length: 13 residues. Germline CDR1 and CDR2: LNHDA and SQIVND (reference sequence). CDR3 loop: CASSIMDGETQYF. The CDR3 DNA reads as TGTGCCAGTAGTATAATGGATGGCGAGACCCAGTACTTC. The full variable domain, rest sourced from reference TRBV19 and TRBJ2-5, is DGGITQSPKYLFRKEGQNVTLSCEQNLNHDAMYWYRQDPGQGLRLIYYSQIVNDFQKGDIAEGYSVSREKKESFPLTVTSAQKNPTAFYLCASSIMDGETQYFGPGTRLLVL.

This clonotype was seen a few times. This chain uses TRBV2 with TRBJ2-7; D is perhaps TRBD2 (6 bases). CDR1 SNHLY and CDR2 FYNNEI come from the germline V gene. The germline V and J ends were trimmed by 8 bases and 7 bases, with 18 bases remaining between them. The CDR3 sequence is 13 residues long. The CDR3 protein is CASSTAEGLEQYF. DNA of the CDR3: TGTGCCAGCTCCACAGCGGAGGGGCTTGAGCAGTACTTC. Drawing the rest from reference TRBV2 and TRBJ2-7, the complete variable domain is EPEVTQTPSHQVTQMGQEVILRCVPISNHLYFYWYRQILGQKVEFLVSFYNNEISEKSEIFDDQFSVERPDGSNFTLKIRSTKLEDSAMYFCASSTAEGLEQYFGPGTRLTVT.

The genes are TRBV6-1 and TRBJ1-3, with D unresolved. Looked up from germline, CDR1 is MNHNS and CDR2 is SASEGT. The CDR3 is made up of 13 amino acids. V lost 6 bases and J lost 4, with 10 bases in between. The CDR3 reads CASRVAAGNTIYF. In nucleotides, the CDR3 is TGTGCCAGCAGGGTCGCGGCGGGAAACACCATATATTTT.

V gene TRBV5-5 combines with J gene TRBJ1-1; D is unresolved. CDR1 SGHKS and CDR2 YYEKEE come from the germline V gene (reference sequence). CDR3 length: 16 amino acids. The V end was cut by 0 bases, the J end by 5 bases, with 17 bases between. CDR3 DNA: TGTGCCAGCAGCTTGGAAAATAGGGTTTTGCTAACTGAAGCTTTCTTT. Translated, it gives CASSLENRVLLTEAFF.

This chain links TRBV28 with TRBJ2-7; maybe TRBD1 (6 bases). The germline V gene has CDR1 MDHEN and CDR2 SYDVKM. V was pared by 3 bases and J by 2 bases, with 11 bases between. The CDR3 covers 14 residues. The CDR3 DNA sequence: TGTGCCAGCAGTTTCCGACAGGCGCCCTACGAGCAGTACTTC. This encodes CASSFRQAPYEQYF.

This sequence joins TRBV20-1 and TRBJ2-7; maybe TRBD2 (6 bases). CDR1 is DFQATT, CDR2 SNEGSKA, per germline (reference sequence). The CDR3 runs 13 residues. V was clipped by 4 bases and J by 2 bases, with 12 bases between them. CDR3 amino acids: CSATSGGAYEQYF. The DNA of the CDR3 is TGCAGTGCTACCAGCGGAGGGGCCTACGAGCAGTACTTC.

The V call is TRBV6-1, the J call TRBJ1-5; D perhaps matches TRBD1 (6 bases). V was cut by 6 bases and J by 4 bases, with 19 bases left in between. In germline, CDR1 is MNHNS, CDR2 SASEGT. The CDR3 runs 16 residues. The CDR3 DNA sequence: TGTGCCAGCAGCCGGACCAGGGACACAAAGAATCAGCCCCAGCATTTT. Protein product: CASSRTRDTKNQPQHF.

The V gene is TRBV3-1, the J gene TRBJ2-3; D possibly corresponds to TRBD2 (6 bases). The V gene lost 0 bases and the J gene lost 2 bases, with 15 bases spanning the gap. This CDR3 comprises 17 residues. Germline loops: CDR1 LGHDT, CDR2 YNNKEL (reference sequence). CDR3 nucleotide sequence: TGTGCCAGCAGCCAAGAAGCCAGGGACTCCCTCACAGATACGCAGTATTTT. The encoded protein is CASSQEARDSLTDTQYF.

The rearrangement joins TRBV4-3 to TRBJ2-1; 9 bases are shared with TRBD2. The length of the CDR3 is 16 residues. Looked up from germline, CDR1 is LGHNA and CDR2 is YSLEER. V lost 4 bases, J lost 8 bases, and 12 bases stayed unmatched. The CDR3 bases are TGCGCCAGCAGCCCCCTGTTAGCGGGAGCTCAGTATGAGCAGTTCTTC. Protein: CASSPLLAGAQYEQFF.

The gene calls are TRBV5-1 and TRBJ2-5, with 8 nucleotides matching TRBD2. The germline V gene has CDR1 SGHRS and CDR2 YFSETQ. V was clipped by 0 bases and J by 6 bases; unmatched bases: 4. The CDR3 runs to 14 residues. DNA of the CDR3: TGCGCCAGCAGCTTGGCCACTAGCGGACAGACCCAGTACTTC. This gives the protein CASSLATSGQTQYF.

The table lists this clonotype with many counts. This chain joins TRBV3-1 and TRBJ2-1, with TRBD2 matching 11 bases. V lost 4 bases and J lost 4; bases outside the gene matches: 3. The CDR3 spans 15 residues. CDR1 is LGHDT and CDR2 is YNNKEL in the germline V gene (reference sequence). In DNA form, the CDR3 reads TGTGCCAGCAGCCCGGGACTAGCGGTATACAATGAGCAGTTCTTC. It yields the protein CASSPGLAVYNEQFF.

The chain couples TRBV10-3 to TRBJ1-2, with D unclear. V was clipped by 3 bases and J by 8 bases, with 16 bases between them. CDR3 length: 14 amino acids. Germline assignment: CDR1 ENHRY and CDR2 SYGVKD. The CDR3 loop is CAISDLPGERGYTF. DNA for the CDR3: TGTGCCATCAGTGATCTCCCCGGGGAACGAGGCTACACCTTC.